This TCR beta chain came from a study of shared T cell receptors in the human thymus. Method: immunoSEQ multiplex PCR; TCRdb's copy keeps in-frame clones and lacks some. The sample lists about 660,000 clones; 80% to 90% were seen once. The J segment lost 3 bases and the V segment lost 4 bases, leaving 5 bases of the junction unmatched. The CDR3 totals 15 residues. CDR1 and CDR2 (germline): SGDLS, YYNGEE. This same sample was also part of a study on human thymus T cells.

Sample: thymocytes. The TCR sequence derives from a boy under three years old with a congenital heart defect. The rearrangement joins TRBV9 to TRBJ2-2; 8 nucleotides line up with TRBD2. CDR3 region: CASSQGLADTGELFF. The CDR3 DNA follows: TGTGCCAGCAGCCAAGGACTAGCAGACACCGGGGAGCTGTTTTTT.